This record concerns one T cell receptor (beta chain) sequence. Clones were read by immunoSEQ multiplex PCR, and TCRdb kept only the in-frame ones, dropping some. In the table there are about 160,000 clones, roughly 91% of which are singletons. The data belong to a study of cytomegalovirus exposure and HLA in healthy donors. Germline assignment: CDR1 LNHDA and CDR2 SQIVND (reference sequence). The CDR3 contains 13 residues. V lost 6 bases and J lost 8; bases outside the gene matches: 3. This TCR was recovered from a woman in her late teens or twenties in good health and CMV-seropositive. The sequenced sample consisted of PBMCs. The V and J genes are TRBV19 and TRBJ2-1; 11 nucleotides align to TRBD2. CDR3 coding DNA: TGTGCCAGTAGGGCTAGCGGGAGGTATGAGCAGTTCTTC. Amino acids: CASRASGRYEQFF.